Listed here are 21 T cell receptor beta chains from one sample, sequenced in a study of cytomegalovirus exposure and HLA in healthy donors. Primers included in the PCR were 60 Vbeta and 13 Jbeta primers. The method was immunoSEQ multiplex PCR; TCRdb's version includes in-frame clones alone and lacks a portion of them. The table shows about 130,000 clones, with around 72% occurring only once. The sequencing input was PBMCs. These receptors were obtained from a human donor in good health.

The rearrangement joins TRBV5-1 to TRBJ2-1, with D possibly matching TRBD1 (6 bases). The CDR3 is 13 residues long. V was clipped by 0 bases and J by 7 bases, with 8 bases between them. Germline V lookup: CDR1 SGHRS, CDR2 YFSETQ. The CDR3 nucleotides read TGCGCCAGCAGCTTGGGGACAGTAAATGAGCAGTTCTTC. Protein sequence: CASSLGTVNEQFF.

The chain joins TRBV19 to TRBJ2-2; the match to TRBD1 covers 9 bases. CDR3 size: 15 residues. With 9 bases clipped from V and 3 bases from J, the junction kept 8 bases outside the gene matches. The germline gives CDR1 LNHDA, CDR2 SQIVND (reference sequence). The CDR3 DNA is TGTGCCAGCTCCCACCGGACAGGGGACACCGGGGAGCTGTTTTTT. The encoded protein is CASSHRTGDTGELFF.

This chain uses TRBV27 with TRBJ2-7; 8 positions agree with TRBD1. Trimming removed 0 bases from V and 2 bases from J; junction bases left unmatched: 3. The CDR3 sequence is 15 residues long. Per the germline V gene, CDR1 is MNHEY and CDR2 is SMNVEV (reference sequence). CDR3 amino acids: CASSLSEDRAYEQYF. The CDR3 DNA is TGTGCCAGCAGTTTATCAGAGGACAGGGCCTACGAGCAGTACTTC.

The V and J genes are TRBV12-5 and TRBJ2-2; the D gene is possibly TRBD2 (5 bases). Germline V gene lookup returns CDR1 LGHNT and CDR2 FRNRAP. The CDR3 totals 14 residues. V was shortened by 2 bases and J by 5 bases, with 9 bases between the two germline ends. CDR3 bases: TGTGCTAGTGGTTTGTTTCCGGGGACCGGGGAGCTGTTTTTT. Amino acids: CASGLFPGTGELFF.

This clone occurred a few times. CDR3: CASLGWGVSDTQYF. The CDR3 DNA is TGTGCCAGCCTGGGTTGGGGGGTATCAGATACGCAGTATTTT. V usage is TRBV19 and J usage is TRBJ2-3; perhaps TRBD2 as D (6 bases). CDR1 and CDR2 (germline): LNHDA, SQIVND (reference sequence). This CDR3 is 14 amino acids long. The ends were cut back, 9 bases at V and 4 bases at J, with 17 bases in the middle.

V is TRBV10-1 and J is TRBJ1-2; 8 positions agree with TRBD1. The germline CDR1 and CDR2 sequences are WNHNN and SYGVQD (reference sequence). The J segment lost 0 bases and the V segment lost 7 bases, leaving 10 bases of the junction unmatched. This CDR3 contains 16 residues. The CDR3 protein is CASTSGGQATNYGYTF. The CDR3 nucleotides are TGCGCCAGCACTTCTGGGGGACAGGCGACTAACTATGGCTACACCTTC.

The CDR3 reads CASSFGRGTGHYNEQFF. For the CDR3, the DNA is TGTGCCAGCAGCTTTGGCCGCGGGACAGGTCACTACAATGAGCAGTTCTTC. This chain uses TRBV7-8 with TRBJ2-1; 8 nucleotides align to TRBD1. V shed 3 bases and J 3 bases; nucleotides not matched to a gene: 10. CDR1 SGHVS and CDR2 FQNEAQ come from the germline V gene. The CDR3 length is 17 residues.

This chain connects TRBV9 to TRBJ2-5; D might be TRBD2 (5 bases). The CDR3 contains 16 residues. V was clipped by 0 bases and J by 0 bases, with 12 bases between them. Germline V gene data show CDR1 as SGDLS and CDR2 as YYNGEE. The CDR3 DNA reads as TGTGCCAGCAGCGTAGGGCTAGCAGCGTACCAAGAGACCCAGTACTTC. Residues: CASSVGLAAYQETQYF.

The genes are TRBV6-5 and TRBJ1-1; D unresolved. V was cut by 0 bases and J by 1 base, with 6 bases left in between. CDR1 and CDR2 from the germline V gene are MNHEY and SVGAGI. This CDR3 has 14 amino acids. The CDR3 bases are TGTGCCAGCAGTTACTCAAACAAGAACACTGAAGCTTTCTTT. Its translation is CASSYSNKNTEAFF.

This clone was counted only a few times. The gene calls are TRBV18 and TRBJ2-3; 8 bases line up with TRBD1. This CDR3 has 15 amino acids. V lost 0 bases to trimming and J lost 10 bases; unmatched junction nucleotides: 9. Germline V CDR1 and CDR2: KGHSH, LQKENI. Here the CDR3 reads CASSPPGQGRRAQYF. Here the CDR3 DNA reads TGTGCCAGCTCACCACCAGGACAGGGCCGCCGAGCGCAGTATTTT.

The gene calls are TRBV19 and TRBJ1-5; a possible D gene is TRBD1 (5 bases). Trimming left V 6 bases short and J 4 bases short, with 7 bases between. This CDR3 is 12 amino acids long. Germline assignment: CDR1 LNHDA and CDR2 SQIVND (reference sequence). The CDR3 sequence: CASRQANQPQHF. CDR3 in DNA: TGTGCCAGTAGACAGGCTAATCAGCCCCAGCATTTT. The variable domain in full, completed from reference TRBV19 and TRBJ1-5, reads DGGITQSPKYLFRKEGQNVTLSCEQNLNHDAMYWYRQDPGQGLRLIYYSQIVNDFQKGDIAEGYSVSREKKESFPLTVTSAQKNPTAFYLCASRQANQPQHFGDGTRLSIL.

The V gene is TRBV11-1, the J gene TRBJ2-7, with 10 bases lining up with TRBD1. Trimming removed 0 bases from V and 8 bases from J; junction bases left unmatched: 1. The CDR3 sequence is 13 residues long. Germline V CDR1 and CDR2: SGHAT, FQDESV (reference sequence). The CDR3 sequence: CASSLADRGKQYF. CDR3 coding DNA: TGTGCCAGCAGCTTAGCGGACAGGGGGAAGCAGTACTTC.

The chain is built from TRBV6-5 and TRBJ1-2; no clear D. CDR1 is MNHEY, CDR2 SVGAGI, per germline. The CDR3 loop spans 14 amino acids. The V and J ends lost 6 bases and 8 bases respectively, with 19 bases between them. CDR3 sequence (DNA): TGTGCCAGCAGCTCGGGAGTAGCGGGCTGGGGCTACACCTTC. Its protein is CASSSGVAGWGYTF.

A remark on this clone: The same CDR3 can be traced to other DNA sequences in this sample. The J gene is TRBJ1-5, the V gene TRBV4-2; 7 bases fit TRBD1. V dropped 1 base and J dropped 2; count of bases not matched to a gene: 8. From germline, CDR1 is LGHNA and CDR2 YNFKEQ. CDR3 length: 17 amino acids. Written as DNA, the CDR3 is TGTGCCAGCAGCCAAGGAGCTGCAGGGGGAGGCAATCAGCCCCAGCATTTT. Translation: CASSQGAAGGGNQPQHF.

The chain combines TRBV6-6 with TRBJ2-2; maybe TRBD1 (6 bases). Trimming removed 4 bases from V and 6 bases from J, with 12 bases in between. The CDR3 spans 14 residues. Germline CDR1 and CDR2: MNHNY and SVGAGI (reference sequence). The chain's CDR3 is CASSSPQGSGELFF. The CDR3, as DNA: TGTGCCAGCAGTTCCCCGCAGGGGTCCGGGGAGCTGTTTTTT.

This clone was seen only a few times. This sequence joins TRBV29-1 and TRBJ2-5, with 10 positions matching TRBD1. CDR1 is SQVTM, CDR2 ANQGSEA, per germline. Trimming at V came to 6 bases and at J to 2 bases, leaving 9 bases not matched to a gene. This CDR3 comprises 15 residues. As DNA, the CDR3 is TGCAGCGTCCGGGGGGGGACAGGGGCGCAAGAGACCCAGTACTTC. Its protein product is CSVRGGTGAQETQYF. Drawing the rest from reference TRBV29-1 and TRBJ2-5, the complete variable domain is SAVISQKPSRDICQRGTSLTIQCQVDSQVTMMFWYRQQPGQSLTLIATANQGSEATYESGFVIDKFPISRPNLTFSTLTVSNMSPEDSSIYLCSVRGGTGAQETQYFGPGTRLLVL.

CDR3 residues: CASSPSGQGTYEQYF. In DNA, the CDR3 is TGTGCCAGCAGCCCCTCGGGACAGGGGACCTACGAGCAGTACTTC. This chain connects TRBV9 to TRBJ2-7; 10 bases match TRBD1. The CDR3 has 15 residues. Germline V gene lookup returns CDR1 SGDLS and CDR2 YYNGEE. Germline trimming cut 4 bases from V and 2 bases from J; bases unmatched to any gene: 6.

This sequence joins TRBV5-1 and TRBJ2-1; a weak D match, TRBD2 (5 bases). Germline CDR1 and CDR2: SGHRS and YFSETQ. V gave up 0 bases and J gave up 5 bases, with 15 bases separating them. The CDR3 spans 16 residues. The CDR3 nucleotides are TGCGCCAGCAGCTTGGATGCGGGCAGTGCTGACAATGAGCAGTTCTTC. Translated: CASSLDAGSADNEQFF.

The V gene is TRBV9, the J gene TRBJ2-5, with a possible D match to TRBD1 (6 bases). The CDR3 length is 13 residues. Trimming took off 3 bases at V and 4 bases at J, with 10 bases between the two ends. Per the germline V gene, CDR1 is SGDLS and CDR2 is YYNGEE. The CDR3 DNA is TGTGCCAGCAGCGGAGGGGGTAGAGAGACCCAGTACTTC. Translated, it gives CASSGGGRETQYF.

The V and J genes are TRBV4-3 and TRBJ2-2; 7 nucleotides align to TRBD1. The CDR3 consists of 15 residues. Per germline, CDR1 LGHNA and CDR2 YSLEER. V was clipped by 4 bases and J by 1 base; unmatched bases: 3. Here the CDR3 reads CASSPRQGNTGELFF. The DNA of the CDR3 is TGCGCCAGCAGCCCCCGACAGGGGAACACCGGGGAGCTGTTTTTT.

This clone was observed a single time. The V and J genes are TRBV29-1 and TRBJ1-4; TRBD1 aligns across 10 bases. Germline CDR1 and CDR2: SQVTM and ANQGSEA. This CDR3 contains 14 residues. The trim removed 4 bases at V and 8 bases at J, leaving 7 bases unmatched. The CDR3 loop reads CSVGTGGGWEKLFF. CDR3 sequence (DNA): TGCAGCGTTGGGACAGGGGGTGGGTGGGAAAAACTGTTTTTT.